Each of the 2 T cell receptor beta chains below was sequenced from the same sample in a study of synovial regulatory T cells in juvenile arthritis. Using immunoSEQ multiplex PCR, the repertoire was profiled, and TCRdb retains in-frame clones only, with some absent. The table lists roughly 9,900 clones. The source material was Treg cells from blood. Subset described: remaining (HLA-DR-negative) circulating blood Treg cells. The receptor set was obtained from a donor aged 2 to 35 with juvenile idiopathic arthritis.

J is TRBJ2-7 and V is TRBV7-6; TCRdb picks TRBD2, but there is no DNA to check that call. The CDR3 runs 17 residues. The DNA is not on file. Germline V gene lookup returns CDR1 SGHVS and CDR2 FNYEAQ. CDR3 amino acids: CASSLGAGAGGTYEQYF.

The J gene is TRBJ2-1, the V gene TRBV19; there is no DNA to check the TCRdb D call of TRBD1. CDR1 is LNHDA, CDR2 SQIVND, per germline (reference sequence). The CDR3 is 16 amino acids. No DNA sequence is on record. The CDR3 protein is CASSPSSTGNWVEQFF.